These 25 T cell receptor beta chains came from one sample sequenced in a study of control samples from healthy donors and cancer patients. Profiled with immunoSEQ multiplex PCR; TCRdb holds only in-frame clones, not every one. The sample carries around 53,000 clones, around 90% recorded once. The sample consisted of PBMCs. The receptor source for this set is a man aged 55 to 69 with head and neck cancer.

The sample holds one count of this clone. The J gene is TRBJ2-5, the V gene TRBV19; D may be TRBD1 or TRBD2 (6 bases each). Trimming took 8 bases from V and 5 from J, leaving 15 bases between them. The CDR3 consists of 13 residues. Germline V gives CDR1 LNHDA, CDR2 SQIVND (reference sequence). The DNA of the CDR3 is TGTGCCAGTTGCCACGGGGGCGCGGAGACCCAGTACTTC. This gives the protein CASCHGGAETQYF.

The chain joins TRBV24-1 to TRBJ2-7, with D unresolved. With 1 base removed from V and 2 bases from J, the gap between germline ends came to 20 bases. The CDR3 totals 18 residues. Germline loops: CDR1 KGHDR, CDR2 SFDVKD. The CDR3 here is CATSDFFPDRNYPYEQYF. CDR3 bases: TGTGCCACCAGTGATTTCTTCCCGGACCGTAACTATCCCTACGAGCAGTACTTC.

The chain joins TRBV4-3 to TRBJ1-1; perhaps TRBD1 as D (5 bases). This CDR3 spans 15 amino acids. V lost 3 bases to trimming and J lost 0 bases, with 11 bases between them. Germline V gene lookup returns CDR1 LGHNA and CDR2 YSLEER. The CDR3 DNA reads TGCGCCAGCAGCCAGACCGACAGCCTGAACACTGAAGCTTTCTTT. Translated: CASSQTDSLNTEAFF.

This chain links TRBV28 with TRBJ2-3; D unresolved. The V gene lost 2 bases and the J gene lost 8 bases, with 8 bases spanning the gap. This CDR3 contains 12 residues. CDR1 is MDHEN, CDR2 SYDVKM, per germline. The CDR3 region is CASSLIMGTQYF. In DNA form, the CDR3 reads TGTGCCAGCAGTTTAATTATGGGTACGCAGTATTTT.

This clone has only one observation. The V and J genes are TRBV4-3 and TRBJ2-4; TRBD2 aligns across 12 bases. Germline V gene sequence: CDR1 LGHNA, CDR2 YSLEER. This CDR3 has 15 amino acids. The V gene end was trimmed by 4 bases and the J gene end by 7 bases; junction bases not matched to a gene: 5. The CDR3 reads CASSLWTSGTNIQYF. For the CDR3, the DNA is TGCGCCAGCAGCCTCTGGACTAGCGGGACGAACATTCAGTACTTC.

This clone was detected once. The rearrangement links TRBV25-1 to TRBJ2-1, with a possible D match to TRBD1 (5 bases). Germline V gene sequence: CDR1 MGHDK, CDR2 SYGVNS. The CDR3 is made up of 14 amino acids. The ends were cut back, 3 bases at V and 10 bases at J, with 16 bases in the middle. CDR3 region: CASSDPRGILEQFF. Written as DNA, the CDR3 is TGTGCCAGCAGTGACCCTAGGGGCATTTTGGAGCAGTTCTTC.

The rearrangement joins TRBV7-7 to TRBJ2-2, with 7 bases lining up with TRBD1. With V trimmed by 3 bases and J by 6 bases, 7 bases remained unmatched. The germline V gene has CDR1 SSHAT and CDR2 FNYEAQ (reference sequence). This CDR3 has 15 residues. The CDR3 DNA follows: TGTGCCAGCAGCTTCGGACCGCAGGGGGCCGGGGAGCTGTTTTTT. Translated: CASSFGPQGAGELFF.

CDR3 loop: CASSPNGGSGTYEQYF. As DNA, the CDR3 is TGTGCCAGCTCACCGAATGGCGGGAGTGGGACCTACGAGCAGTACTTC. The rearrangement links TRBV18 to TRBJ2-7; 7 nucleotides align to TRBD2. CDR3 length equals 16 residues. V lost 3 bases, J lost 2 bases, and 10 bases stayed unmatched. Germline V gene sequence: CDR1 KGHSH, CDR2 LQKENI.

A single count supports this clone. The V gene is TRBV5-8, the J gene TRBJ1-1; D might be TRBD1 (5 bases). CDR3 length: 14 amino acids. V lost 1 base, J lost 4 bases, and 11 bases lay in between. Per the germline V gene, CDR1 is SGHTS and CDR2 is YDEGEE. CDR3 residues: CASSLWTGGTEAFF. For the CDR3, the DNA is TGTGCCAGCAGCTTGTGGACCGGGGGCACTGAAGCTTTCTTT.

This chain joins TRBV2 and TRBJ1-1; no definite D call. The CDR3 totals 10 residues. The germline V and J ends were trimmed by 4 bases and 10 bases, with 7 bases remaining between them. CDR1 is SNHLY, CDR2 FYNNEI, per germline. The DNA of the CDR3 is TGTGCCAGCAGTGTGAGACGAGCTTTCTTT. It codes for CASSVRRAFF.

The chain combines TRBV19 with TRBJ1-1; D is perhaps TRBD1 (5 bases). Germline V gene sequence: CDR1 LNHDA, CDR2 SQIVND (reference sequence). V lost 8 bases and J 1 base, leaving 11 bases between the germline ends. The CDR3 has 13 residues. CDR3 residues: CASLDRGNTEAFF. Here the CDR3 DNA reads TGTGCCAGTCTCGACAGAGGGAACACTGAAGCTTTCTTT.

V and J are TRBV4-1 and TRBJ1-4, with unresolved D. Looked up from germline, CDR1 is MGHRA and CDR2 is YSYEKL. The V end was cut by 0 bases, the J end by 0 bases, with 8 bases between. This CDR3 comprises 16 residues. This CDR3 is CASSQDGVSTNEKLFF. The CDR3, as DNA: TGCGCCAGCAGCCAAGATGGGGTATCAACTAATGAAAAACTGTTTTTT.

The chain uses TRBV7-9 and TRBJ1-3, with D possibly TRBD1 on 6 matching bases. The germline V gene has CDR1 SEHNR and CDR2 FQNEAQ (reference sequence). The CDR3 length is 16 residues. V lost 1 base and J lost 2, with 12 bases in between. The CDR3 DNA sequence: TGTGCCAGCAGCTTAGTGGGCAGGGGACCTGGAAACACCATATATTTT. This encodes CASSLVGRGPGNTIYF.

V gene TRBV2 combines with J gene TRBJ1-2, with D possibly TRBD1 on 6 matching bases. This CDR3 is 15 amino acids long. V was trimmed by 5 bases and J by 4 bases, leaving 17 bases between them. Germline V lookup: CDR1 SNHLY, CDR2 FYNNEI. The CDR3 protein is CASSKSTGLSYGYTF. The CDR3, as DNA: TGTGCCAGCAGTAAGTCGACAGGTTTAAGCTATGGCTACACCTTC.

Written as DNA, the CDR3 is TGTGCCAGCAGTTTAACTAGCTTCCCCTCCGAGCAGTACTTC. Translating gives CASSLTSFPSEQYF. The chain is built from TRBV27 and TRBJ2-7; D perhaps matches TRBD2 (6 bases). CDR1 and CDR2 from the germline V gene are MNHEY and SMNVEV (reference sequence). This CDR3 region has 14 residues. V was cut by 2 bases and J by 6 bases, with 14 bases left in between.

The V and J genes are TRBV10-3 and TRBJ2-5; 7 positions match TRBD1. The CDR3 totals 13 residues. V dropped 2 bases and J dropped 14; count of bases not matched to a gene: 11. CDR1 ENHRY and CDR2 SYGVKD come from the germline V gene. The CDR3 loop reads CAISETMDRFTYF. In DNA form, the CDR3 reads TGTGCCATCAGTGAGACGATGGACAGGTTCACATACTTC.

CDR3 in DNA: TGTGCCAGCAGGTACCAAATCGGGGCCCAGCATTTT. It yields the protein CASRYQIGAQHF. The chain is built from TRBV28 and TRBJ1-5; D unclear. The CDR3 is made up of 12 amino acids. From germline, CDR1 is MDHEN and CDR2 SYDVKM. The V end was cut by 6 bases, the J end by 11 bases, with 14 bases between.

The gene calls are TRBV4-1 and TRBJ1-4, with 10 bases identical to TRBD1. CDR1 MGHRA and CDR2 YSYEKL come from the germline V gene. With 1 base clipped from V and 10 bases from J, the junction kept 6 bases outside the gene matches. This CDR3 spans 15 amino acids. CDR3 residues: CASSQARQGAGKLFF. CDR3 coding DNA: TGCGCCAGCAGCCAAGCCCGACAGGGGGCCGGAAAACTGTTTTTT.

The chain uses TRBV5-1 and TRBJ2-7; no firm D call. Germline lookup yields CDR1 SGHRS and CDR2 YFSETQ. The length of the CDR3 is 12 residues. Trimming took 0 bases from V and 3 from J, leaving 4 bases between them. CDR3 sequence (DNA): TGCGCCAGCAGCTTGGGAGACTACGAGCAGTACTTC. Its translation is CASSLGDYEQYF.

This sequence joins TRBV6-2 or TRBV6-3 and TRBJ2-5, with D perhaps TRBD1 (5 bases). CDR1 is MNHEY and CDR2 is SVGEGT in the germline V gene. This CDR3 contains 15 residues. Trimming removed 4 bases from V and 5 bases from J, with 17 bases in between. The CDR3 region is CASSSRTQNWETQYF. CDR3 DNA: TGTGCCAGCAGTTCACGGACACAAAATTGGGAGACCCAGTACTTC.

V is TRBV28 and J is TRBJ2-2; D is undetermined. CDR1 and CDR2 (germline): MDHEN, SYDVKM. This CDR3 comprises 13 residues. Trimming pared 3 bases from V and 5 bases from J, leaving 7 bases between. CDR3 amino acids: CASSLMGTGELFF. The CDR3 coding sequence is TGTGCCAGCAGTTTGATGGGTACCGGGGAGCTGTTTTTT.

The chain links TRBV2 to TRBJ1-2, with TRBD1 as a possible D gene (6 bases). Trimming left V 2 bases short and J 8 bases short, with 15 bases between. The germline V gene encodes CDR1 SNHLY and CDR2 FYNNEI. The CDR3 runs 14 residues. The CDR3 DNA follows: TGTGCCAGCAGTGAATCAGGGGTTCAAGCCGGCTACACCTTC. Translation: CASSESGVQAGYTF.

The chain's CDR3 is CASSPFQTGFNQPQHF. Written as DNA, the CDR3 is TGTGCCAGCAGCCCTTTCCAGACCGGTTTCAATCAGCCCCAGCATTTT. The chain is built from TRBV6-6 and TRBJ1-5; D is undetermined. The V and J ends lost 6 bases and 3 bases respectively, with 18 bases between them. Germline V gene lookup returns CDR1 MNHNY and CDR2 SVGAGI (reference sequence). The CDR3 spans 16 residues.

The rearrangement joins TRBV19 to TRBJ1-4, with 9 bases that match TRBD1. Germline assignment: CDR1 LNHDA and CDR2 SQIVND (reference sequence). The CDR3 is 14 amino acids. V lost 5 bases and J lost 8; bases outside the gene matches: 6. The CDR3 here is CASSAWDRAEKLFF. The CDR3 region has the DNA TGTGCCAGTAGTGCTTGGGACAGGGCGGAAAAACTGTTTTTT.

This clone is categorized as medium-sized. V gene TRBV19 combines with J gene TRBJ1-2; 8 bases match TRBD1. The CDR3 spans 13 residues. Germline V CDR1 and CDR2: LNHDA, SQIVND (reference sequence). Trimming cost V 7 bases and J 4 bases; bases outside gene matches: 5. The CDR3 DNA sequence: TGTGCCAGTAAGGGACAGGAGACCTATGGCTACACCTTC. Its protein is CASKGQETYGYTF.